This is a list of T cell receptor beta chains from one sample in a study of blood T cell repertoires in COVID-19. Only in-frame clones appear in the TCRdb table, and some are missing; sequencing was by immunoSEQ multiplex PCR. The sample records around 85,000 clones, roughly 82% being singletons. The source material was peripheral blood. The receptors derive from a man in his fifties or sixties with active COVID-19. Each CDR3 is given with its conserved first and last residue. The order of the fields is V gene, CDR3 protein.

v_gene: TRBV24-1; CDR3aa: CATSDASVARETQYF
v_gene: TRBV6-1; CDR3aa: CASSGGGASFSDTQYF
v_gene: TRBV5-1; CDR3aa: CASSWGGPGSTGELFF
v_gene: TRBV9; CDR3aa: CASSAASGHNEQFF
v_gene: TRBV6-2/TRBV6-3; CDR3aa: CASSYSAGAGNQPQHF
v_gene: TRBV28; CDR3aa: CASSTYKSGIPPQHF
v_gene: TRBV19; CDR3aa: CASSKPDRLNYGYTF
v_gene: TRBV5-1; CDR3aa: CASSFSVQGATDTQYF
v_gene: TRBV5-1; CDR3aa: CASSPGMITGELFF
v_gene: TRBV4-1; CDR3aa: CASSQARGQPSGYTF
v_gene: TRBV7-2; CDR3aa: CASSPGLARDEQYF
v_gene: TRBV24-1; CDR3aa: CATSATRAGTGETQYF
v_gene: TRBV24-1; CDR3aa: CATSAGSYEQYF
v_gene: TRBV4-1; CDR3aa: CASSQPQGRGEANVLTF
v_gene: TRBV7-2; CDR3aa: CASSLMGPGDSNQPQHF
v_gene: TRBV18; CDR3aa: CASSPEVAGGPSITDTQYF
v_gene: TRBV5-6; CDR3aa: CASSLFGGAPGNQPQHF
v_gene: TRBV6-2/TRBV6-3; CDR3aa: CASSYSRTSGRKPYNEQFF
v_gene: TRBV6-5; CDR3aa: CATRRFSGDADTQYF